This TCR beta chain comes out of a study of blood T cells in healthy people across ages. PCR was performed a second time for roughly 7 to 11 cycles using a sample-barcoded 5' primer and a J-beta primer mix. TCRdb processed the 5' RACE reads anew with MiXCR; each CDR3 protein has one entry. Of about 680,000 distinct CDR3 sequences listed, more than 40% are singletons. Germline CDR1 and CDR2: LNHNV and YYDKDF (reference sequence). The CDR3 runs 12 residues. V lost 5 bases and J 5 bases, leaving 9 bases between the germline ends. Notes on the study in general: Versus aged donors, long-lived donors had higher diversity and more naive CD4+ cells.

This clonotype was counted a few times. No antigen is known for it. The sample consisted of blood. This chain joins TRBV15 and TRBJ2-5; D not certain. This TCR was sampled from a woman aged 55 to 70 in good health. CDR3 in DNA: TGTGCCACCAGCCTAGGCGTTGAGACCCAGTACTTC. Its translation is CATSLGVETQYF.